The 26 T cell receptor beta chains given below trace back to one sample, sequenced in a study of CD8+CD57+ T cells in acquired aplastic anemia. TCR beta VDJ and CDR3 profiles were obtained from a genomic DNA template. TCRdb re-called the reads through MiXCR, storing one row per CDR3 protein. The sample consists of 95,000 to 150,000 distinct CDR3 sequences, less than 50% of them appearing once. Previously, flow cytometry had revealed CD8+CD57+ cell expansion in the patients chosen for sequencing. Source material: sorted CD4+, CD8+, or CD8+CD57+ T cells (not recorded which) from PBMCs. The receptors derive from a human donor with aplastic anemia.

This clonotype occurred many times. The chain is built from TRBV6-1 and TRBJ1-5, with no clear D. Germline CDR1 is MNHNS and CDR2 is SASEGT. The CDR3 extends over 15 amino acids. Trimming shortened V by 3 bases and J by 3 bases, and 12 bases separated the two germline ends. The CDR3 DNA is TGTGCCAGCAGTGATCAGTGGGCTAACAATCAGCCCCAGCATTTT. Amino acids: CASSDQWANNQPQHF.

The chain couples TRBV6-5 to TRBJ1-5; D not certain. Trimming cost V 2 bases and J 3 bases, with 2 bases left between them. This CDR3 spans 12 amino acids. The germline gives CDR1 MNHEY, CDR2 SVGAGI. The CDR3 DNA is TGTGCCAGCAGTTACGTCAATCAGCCCCAGCATTTT. Residues: CASSYVNQPQHF.

This clonotype was seen repeatedly, ten times or more. The chain combines TRBV7-2 with TRBJ2-5, with a weak D call TRBD2 (6 bases). The germline CDR1 and CDR2 sequences are SGHTA and FQGNSA. This CDR3 is 15 amino acids long. V lost 5 bases to trimming and J lost 4 bases, with 17 bases between them. The CDR3: CASSLSGGVAETQYF. CDR3 nucleotides: TGTGCCAGCAGCCTTTCAGGCGGGGTAGCAGAGACCCAGTACTTC. The whole variable domain, filled in from reference TRBV7-2 and TRBJ2-5, reads GAGVSQSPSNKVTEKGKDVELRCDPISGHTALYWYRQSLGQGLEFLIYFQGNSAPDKSGLPSDRFSAERTGGSVSTLTIQRTQQEDSAVYLCASSLSGGVAETQYFGPGTRLLVL.

In this sample, this clonotype turned up a few times. Here the CDR3 reads CASSVDGDPSTDTQYF. DNA for the CDR3: TGTGCCAGCAGCGTTGACGGCGACCCTAGCACAGATACGCAGTATTTT. The V gene is TRBV9, the J gene TRBJ2-3; no reliable D call. CDR1 and CDR2 from the germline V gene are SGDLS and YYNGEE. The CDR3 is made up of 16 amino acids. With 2 bases removed from V and 0 bases from J, the gap between germline ends came to 13 bases.

This clonotype was seen many times. The rearrangement joins TRBV5-1 to TRBJ2-1, with D perhaps matching TRBD2 (6 bases). Germline values: CDR1 SGHRS, CDR2 YFSETQ. The CDR3 sequence is 14 residues long. Trimming took 10 bases from V and 4 from J, leaving 18 bases between them. DNA for the CDR3: TGCGCCTCCTCCCTGGGGGGAGAATACAATGAGCAGTTCTTC. It specifies CASSLGGEYNEQFF.

The V and J genes are TRBV2 and TRBJ2-5, with TRBD1 matching over 9 bases. The CDR3 length is 18 residues. The V segment lost 8 bases and the J segment 5 bases; nucleotides outside the gene matches: 21. Germline CDR1 SNHLY, CDR2 FYNNEI. The CDR3 sequence is CASGTGLGRDRAEETQYF. CDR3 nucleotide sequence: TGTGCCAGCGGTACAGGACTTGGCCGGGACAGGGCGGAGGAGACCCAGTACTTC.

This clonotype was counted many times. J is TRBJ2-5 and V is TRBV5-1; possible D gene TRBD2, 5 bases. V gave up 4 bases and J gave up 5 bases, with 12 bases separating them. Germline V gives CDR1 SGHRS, CDR2 YFSETQ. The CDR3 runs 13 residues. The CDR3 sequence: CASSDRPGETQYF. Here the CDR3 DNA reads TGCGCCAGCAGCGACCGGCCGGGGGAGACCCAGTACTTC.

The chain recombines TRBV18 with TRBJ2-5; 7 bases agree with TRBD2. The V gene end was trimmed by 3 bases and the J gene end by 3 bases; junction bases not matched to a gene: 4. The CDR3 is made up of 14 amino acids. CDR1 KGHSH and CDR2 LQKENI come from the germline V gene. The CDR3 coding sequence is TGTGCCAGCTCACCCCTGAGCGGGGAAGAGACCCAGTACTTC. Encoded protein: CASSPLSGEETQYF.

This clonotype was observed a handful of times. V usage is TRBV5-4 and J usage is TRBJ2-5, with 11 positions matching TRBD2. The germline V gene has CDR1 SGHNT and CDR2 YYREEE (reference sequence). CDR3 length: 17 amino acids. J gave up 9 bases and V 4 bases, and 17 bases lay outside the gene matches. CDR3 coding DNA: TGTGCCAGCAGCGACTCCTCACTAGCGGGGGCGGCCGGGGCCCAGTACTTC. It encodes CASSDSSLAGAAGAQYF.

This clonotype was counted at least ten times. The junction departs from germline at one end; a sequencing error may be responsible. The genes are TRBV29-1 and TRBJ1-4; 10 nucleotides line up with TRBD1. The CDR3 extends over 15 amino acids. Germline lookup yields CDR1 SQVTM and CDR2 ANQGSEA. The CDR3 reads CSVEEGTGEGEKLSF. In nucleotides, the CDR3 is TGCAGCGTTGAGGAAGGGACAGGGGAGGGTGAAAAACTGTCTTTT.

The chain employs TRBV10-3 and TRBJ2-7; perhaps TRBD2 as D (5 bases). Germline CDR1 ENHRY, CDR2 SYGVKD. CDR3 size: 16 residues. Trimming removed 1 base at V and 4 bases at J, with 17 bases between. The CDR3 nucleotides are TGTGCCATCAGTGAGTGGCTAGGGAGAGGGTGGTACGAGCAGTACGTC. Amino acid sequence: CAISEWLGRGWYEQYV.

For this clonotype: A much larger clone differs from this one at a single base, so this may be a read error. The J gene is TRBJ1-3, the V gene TRBV5-4; the D gene is possibly TRBD1 (5 bases). This CDR3 is built from 13 residues. CDR1 and CDR2 (germline): SGHNT, YYREEE (reference sequence). CDR3 sequence (DNA): TGTGCCAGCAGCTTGTTGGGGGGAAGCACCATATATTTT. This codes for CASSLLGGSTIYF.

The sample holds many counts of this clonotype. The rearrangement joins TRBV12-3 or TRBV12-4 to TRBJ1-1, with 8 nucleotides matching TRBD1. The CDR3 spans 15 residues. J gave up 3 bases and V 4 bases, and 7 bases lay outside the gene matches. The DNA of the CDR3 is TGTGCCAGCAGTTCCCGGACAGGGAGGGACACTGAAGCTTTCTTT. Residues: CASSSRTGRDTEAFF.

This clonotype came up many times. Here the CDR3 reads CASRPSTGGINYGYTF. The CDR3 DNA reads as TGTGCCAGCAGGCCATCTACAGGGGGAATTAACTATGGCTACACCTTC. The rearrangement uses TRBV6-1 and TRBJ1-2, with 8 nucleotides matching TRBD1. With 6 bases clipped from V and 1 base from J, the junction kept 10 bases outside the gene matches. This CDR3 contains 16 residues. Germline lookup yields CDR1 MNHNS and CDR2 SASEGT.

This clonotype showed up just once. CDR3 nucleotides: TGTGCCATCAGTCACCGGGACAGGGAATATCCAGATACGCAGTATTTT. As protein: CAISHRDREYPDTQYF. This chain links TRBV10-3 with TRBJ2-3; 9 bases agree with TRBD1. Germline assignment: CDR1 ENHRY and CDR2 SYGVKD. The CDR3 runs 16 residues. The trim removed 5 bases at V and 4 bases at J, leaving 10 bases unmatched.

V is TRBV7-3 and J is TRBJ1-1; D gene ambiguous. Germline V gene lookup returns CDR1 SGHTA and CDR2 FQGTGA. The CDR3 is 13 residues long. Between the trimmed V and J ends, which lost 5 bases and 3 bases, there was a span of 10 bases. The CDR3 DNA follows: TGTGCCAGCAGCCCAGCAAGGCACACTGAAGCTTTCTTT. Protein sequence: CASSPARHTEAFF. The variable domain in full, with the rest retrieved from reference TRBV7-3 and TRBJ1-1, is GAGVSQTPSNKVTEKGKYVELRCDPISGHTALYWYRQSLGQGPEFLIYFQGTGAADDSGLPNDRFFAVRPEGSVSTLKIQRTERGDSAVYLCASSPARHTEAFFGQGTRLTVV.

The J gene is TRBJ1-3, the V gene TRBV5-6; D is unclear. Trimming took off 4 bases at V and 3 bases at J, with 14 bases between the two ends. The CDR3 is 15 amino acids. CDR1 and CDR2 (germline): SGHDT, YYEEEE. The DNA of the CDR3 is TGTGCCAGCAGCGCTAGTGGATCGAGTGGAAACACCATATATTTT. It yields the protein CASSASGSSGNTIYF.

This clonotype was seen ten or more times. V and J are TRBV7-9 and TRBJ1-1; no definite D call. CDR1 and CDR2 from the germline V gene are SEHNR and FQNEAQ (reference sequence). The CDR3 runs 13 residues. The germline V and J ends were trimmed by 4 bases and 3 bases, with 9 bases remaining between them. The CDR3: CASSYSWDTEAFF. CDR3 nucleotides: TGTGCCAGCAGCTACTCTTGGGACACTGAAGCTTTCTTT.

The J gene is TRBJ2-7, the V gene TRBV2; D uncertain. Germline CDR1 SNHLY, CDR2 FYNNEI. With 6 bases removed from V and 4 bases from J, the gap between germline ends came to 10 bases. The CDR3 loop spans 12 amino acids. The CDR3 here is CASRRGGYEQYF. The CDR3 DNA is TGTGCCAGCAGGAGAGGTGGTTACGAGCAGTACTTC.

A remark on this clonotype: This could be a read error, since a much larger clone is one nucleotide away. V and J are TRBV11-2 and TRBJ2-3; TRBD2 matches 10 bases. Germline-derived CDR1 and CDR2 are SGHAT and FQNNGV. The CDR3 runs to 15 residues. The CDR3 nucleotides are TGTGCCAGCGGCTTAGAAGCGGGGGGGCAAGATACGCAGTATTTT. It yields the protein CASGLEAGGQDTQYF.

This chain joins TRBV20-1 and TRBJ1-2; TRBD1 matches at 11 bases. The ends lost 5 bases at V and 3 bases at J; junction bases unmatched: 5. Germline V gene data show CDR1 as DFQATT and CDR2 as SNEGSKA (reference sequence). This CDR3 comprises 14 residues. The CDR3 DNA reads TGCAGTGCTGGCCTGGGACAGGGGGACTATGGCTACACCTTC. Translated, it gives CSAGLGQGDYGYTF.

The rearrangement uses TRBV5-4 and TRBJ2-5; no clear D. This CDR3 spans 14 amino acids. Germline V CDR1 and CDR2: SGHNT, YYREEE (reference sequence). V was shortened by 7 bases and J by 1 base, with 14 bases between the two germline ends. The CDR3 loop is CASLQSPGQETQYF. CDR3 in DNA: TGTGCCAGCCTACAATCTCCGGGCCAAGAGACCCAGTACTTC.

This clonotype was picked up many times. This chain connects TRBV5-4 to TRBJ1-2; unclear D gene. CDR1 and CDR2 from the germline V gene are SGHNT and YYREEE (reference sequence). CDR3 size: 16 residues. Trimming pared 0 bases from V and 0 bases from J, leaving 12 bases between. The CDR3 loop is CASSLVWQPSNYGYTF. CDR3 sequence (DNA): TGTGCCAGCAGCTTGGTCTGGCAGCCTTCTAACTATGGCTACACCTTC.

The chain carries TRBV7-9 and TRBJ2-1; possibly TRBD1 for D (5 bases). CDR3 length: 13 residues. Germline V lookup: CDR1 SEHNR, CDR2 FQNEAQ (reference sequence). The V end lost 0 bases, the J end lost 8 bases, and 8 bases lay between the germline ends. For the CDR3, the DNA is TGTGCCAGCAGCTTAGCGGGGCCGGATGAGCAGTTCTTC. Protein: CASSLAGPDEQFF.

This clonotype was counted ten times or more. The chain uses TRBV5-1 and TRBJ2-1, with D perhaps TRBD2 (6 bases). Trimming left V 4 bases short and J 8 bases short, with 13 bases between. The CDR3 loop spans 13 amino acids. The V gene's germline CDR1 is SGHRS and CDR2 YFSETQ. CDR3 DNA sequence: TGCGCCAGCAGCGCGACTAGTGCGTATGAGCAGTTCTTC. Its protein is CASSATSAYEQFF.

There are a few counts of this clonotype. This chain links TRBV3-1 with TRBJ2-5, with D perhaps TRBD1 or TRBD2 (5 bases each). The CDR3 consists of 15 residues. Per the germline V gene, CDR1 is LGHDT and CDR2 is YNNKEL (reference sequence). Trimming shortened V by 3 bases and J by 7 bases, and 18 bases separated the two germline ends. CDR3 bases: TGTGCCAGCAGCCAGACCGGGACCGGACCCGGGACCCAGTACTTC. Amino acid sequence: CASSQTGTGPGTQYF.